The 14 T cell receptor beta chains given below trace back to one sample, sequenced in a study of T cell responses to AZD1222 COVID-19 vaccine. The method was immunoSEQ multiplex PCR; TCRdb's version includes in-frame clones alone and lacks a portion of them. The sample carries approximately 120,000 clones, approximately 88% recorded once. The sample consisted of peripheral blood, taken on day 0 of AZD1222 vaccination. The receptors come from an adult in good health.

V and J are TRBV5-1 and TRBJ2-3; D is unclear. With 5 bases removed from V and 2 bases from J, the gap between germline ends came to 9 bases. From germline, CDR1 is SGHRS and CDR2 YFSETQ. The CDR3 runs 13 residues. CDR3 region: CASRAELTDTQYF. The CDR3 region has the DNA TGCGCCAGCAGGGCTGAACTCACAGATACGCAGTATTTT.

The gene calls are TRBV6-5 and TRBJ1-5; 11 bases line up with TRBD1. The ends lost 5 bases at V and 6 bases at J; junction bases unmatched: 6. The CDR3 extends over 15 amino acids. CDR1 and CDR2 from the germline V gene are MNHEY and SVGAGI. Written as DNA, the CDR3 is TGTGCCAGCAGTAGCCGGACAGGGGGCTTTCAGCCCCAGCATTTT. Translation: CASSSRTGGFQPQHF.

V gene TRBV5-1 combines with J gene TRBJ1-1, with D unresolved. The CDR3 sequence is 13 residues long. The V gene lost 1 base and the J gene lost 4 bases, with 8 bases spanning the gap. Looked up from germline, CDR1 is SGHRS and CDR2 is YFSETQ. The CDR3 loop is CASSLRAVTEAFF. In DNA, the CDR3 is TGCGCCAGCAGCTTGAGGGCGGTCACTGAAGCTTTCTTT.

The CDR3 DNA sequence: TGTGCCAGCAGCGCCTCTAGGGACAGGCATGGCTACACCTTC. It translates to CASSASRDRHGYTF. This sequence joins TRBV27 and TRBJ1-2, with TRBD1 matching 8 bases. CDR1 and CDR2 (germline): MNHEY, SMNVEV (reference sequence). The CDR3 sequence is 14 residues long. The V and J ends lost 6 bases and 6 bases, in that order; junction bases with no gene match: 9.

V and J are TRBV3-1 (or the pseudogene TRBV3-2) and TRBJ1-4, with 12 bases matching TRBD1. Per germline, CDR1 LGHDT and CDR2 YNNKEL (reference sequence). After removal of 3 bases from V and 8 bases from J, the junction contained 4 bases not matched to a gene. The CDR3 is 15 amino acids. The CDR3 DNA reads TGTGCCAGCAGCCAGACCGGGACAGGGGGCGAAAAACTGTTTTTT. This gives the protein CASSQTGTGGEKLFF.

J is TRBJ2-1 and V is TRBV7-9; TRBD1 agrees at 9 bases. CDR3 length equals 15 residues. Losses at the gene ends were 5 bases for V and 6 bases for J; bases not matched to a gene: 8. Germline lookup yields CDR1 SEHNR and CDR2 FQNEAQ (reference sequence). DNA of the CDR3: TGTGCCAGCAGCCCGGGACAGGGTGCGGTCAATGAGCAGTTCTTC. Amino acid sequence: CASSPGQGAVNEQFF. Supplemented by reference TRBV7-9 and TRBJ2-1, the full variable domain reads DTGVSQNPRHKITKRGQNVTFRCDPISEHNRLYWYRQTLGQGPEFLTYFQNEAQLEKSRLLSDRFSAERPKGSFSTLEIQRTEQGDSAMYLCASSPGQGAVNEQFFGPGTRLTVL.

The chain has TRBV28 and TRBJ2-3, with 8 bases identical to TRBD2. The CDR3 is made up of 15 amino acids. Germline values: CDR1 MDHEN, CDR2 SYDVKM. V trimming: 4 bases; J trimming: 0 bases; junction bases outside the gene matches: 3. The CDR3: CASSSQRESTDTQYF. The CDR3 DNA is TGTGCCAGCAGTTCGCAGCGGGAGAGCACAGATACGCAGTATTTT.

V is TRBV4-3 and J is TRBJ1-2; D unclear. Germline CDR1 reads LGHNA; CDR2 reads YSLEER. With 0 bases removed from V and 5 bases from J, the gap between germline ends came to 13 bases. The CDR3 runs 15 residues. This chain's CDR3 is CASSQDNTEGYGYTF. CDR3 coding DNA: TGCGCCAGCAGCCAAGACAACACGGAGGGTTATGGCTACACCTTC.

The chain employs TRBV10-1 and TRBJ2-5; D perhaps matches TRBD1 (6 bases). V was trimmed by 7 bases and J by 5 bases, leaving 14 bases between them. The CDR3 contains 13 residues. Germline values: CDR1 WNHNN, CDR2 SYGVQD (reference sequence). The CDR3 DNA reads as TGCGCCAGCACCGGACAGCTCGGGGAGACCCAGTACTTC. It translates to CASTGQLGETQYF.

The chain has TRBV28 and TRBJ1-1; no reliable D call. Trimming removed 6 bases from V and 1 base from J, with 15 bases in between. Per the germline V gene, CDR1 is MDHEN and CDR2 is SYDVKM. The CDR3 sequence is 15 residues long. The CDR3 loop reads CASSLRRAGNTEAFF. The DNA of the CDR3 is TGTGCCAGCAGCCTTCGAAGGGCCGGGAACACTGAAGCTTTCTTT.

Worth noting for this clone: The sample contains more than one DNA sequence encoding this CDR3. The V call is TRBV12-3 or TRBV12-4, the J call TRBJ2-5; D might be TRBD2 (7 bases). The CDR3 spans 13 residues. With 5 bases removed from V and 5 bases from J, the gap between germline ends came to 12 bases. The DNA of the CDR3 is TGTGCCAGCAGTCCGAGGGGGGGGGAGACCCAGTACTTC. Residues: CASSPRGGETQYF.

J is TRBJ2-5 and V is TRBV19; 9 bases are shared with TRBD2. V lost 6 bases, J lost 1 base, and 6 bases stayed unmatched. Germline V lookup: CDR1 LNHDA, CDR2 SQIVND (reference sequence). CDR3 length equals 15 residues. The CDR3: CASSQTSGFQETQYF. The CDR3, as DNA: TGTGCCAGTAGCCAGACTAGCGGTTTCCAAGAGACCCAGTACTTC.

The gene calls are TRBV10-3 and TRBJ1-1, with D possibly TRBD1 on 5 matching bases. Trimming shortened V by 4 bases and J by 0 bases, and 9 bases separated the two germline ends. This CDR3 contains 14 residues. Per germline, CDR1 ENHRY and CDR2 SYGVKD. In DNA, the CDR3 is TGTGCCATCAGTGGATTGGGGCTGAACACTGAAGCTTTCTTT. It encodes CAISGLGLNTEAFF.

V gene TRBV4-3 combines with J gene TRBJ2-5; 8 bases align to TRBD2. CDR1 is LGHNA, CDR2 YSLEER, per germline. The V and J ends lost 3 bases and 5 bases, in that order; junction bases with no gene match: 8. This CDR3 has 15 residues. The CDR3 DNA follows: TGCGCCAGCAGCCAGAACCGGGGGGGTTCGGAGACCCAGTACTTC. As protein: CASSQNRGGSETQYF.